These T cell receptor beta chains were read from a single sample in a study of T cell repertoires in cytomegalovirus infection. TCRdb ran MiXCR on the reads and lists one entry per CDR3 protein. The sample contains roughly 34,000 distinct CDR3 sequences, 52% of which appear only once. Their antigens are not known. Source: CD8+ T cells from cultured PBMCs, taken from culture after CMV antigen stimulation. The receptors come from a human donor in good health (CMV status not recorded). Some clones in this sample may be carry-over from other donors' samples. Each CDR3 is given with its conserved first and last residue. Clone size is shown for a subset of rows, as once, few, many or a class of expanded clone.

>TRBJ2-7|many|TRBV7-2
CASRLGQIYEQYF
>TRBJ2-7|NA|TRBV27
CASSYQPGAEYEQYF
>TRBJ1-1|NA|TRBV29-1
CSVEEQNTEAFF
>TRBJ1-4|NA|TRBV11-2
CASSLQGREKLFF
>TRBJ2-1|NA|TRBV7-6
CASSLIGGSSSTEQFF
>TRBJ2-5|NA|TRBV15
CATSPQRLASGRYQETQYF
>TRBJ1-2|once|TRBV6-5
CASSTNDRELGYTF
>TRBJ1-6|many|TRBV11-2
CASTGGFNSPLHF
>TRBJ2-5|NA|TRBV7-4
CASSSSREQETQYF
>TRBJ2-7|NA|TRBV7-4
CASLLAGDEQYF
>TRBJ2-7|few|TRBV6-8
CASSYSGSGGGEQYF
>TRBJ2-7|NA|TRBV4-2
CASSQSSGASYEQYF
>TRBJ2-1|NA|TRBV15
CATRTGDEQFF
>TRBJ1-1|NA|TRBV9
CASSPTGSGRTEAFF
>TRBJ1-5|NA|TRBV28
CASSFAQGGNQPQHF
>TRBJ1-1|NA|TRBV27
CASSLMGTGREAFF
>TRBJ2-7|NA|TRBV7-2
CASSPAFTYEQYF
>TRBJ2-1|NA|TRBV6-2/TRBV6-3
CASTGGVRLSYNEQFF
>TRBJ1-2|few|TRBV12-3/TRBV12-4
CASSLRDSDGYTF
>TRBJ1-2|few|TRBV7-9
CASSLAGGQGTYGYTF
>TRBJ1-1|NA|TRBV7-6
CASSLHDIGRRTEAFF
>TRBJ2-3|few|TRBV20-1
CSARPRGDTQYF
>TRBJ2-1|NA|TRBV12-3/TRBV12-4
CASSLEGLAGAIITDNEQFF
>TRBJ1-3|NA|TRBV4-1
CASSRTRDGNTIYF
>TRBJ1-2|NA|TRBV28
CASSSQREGNYGYTF
>TRBJ2-5|NA|TRBV12-3/TRBV12-4
CASSLALTSGQETQYF
>TRBJ2-2|few|TRBV28
CASRPLIGTHNTGELFF
>TRBJ2-6|NA|TRBV9
CASSVPRPGPISGGANVLTF
>TRBJ2-7|NA|TRBV20-1
CSAATSHYEQYF
>TRBJ2-2|NA|TRBV29-1
CSYLDRTMELFF
>TRBJ2-1|NA|TRBV24-1
CATSDSPGTSGSAASNEQFF